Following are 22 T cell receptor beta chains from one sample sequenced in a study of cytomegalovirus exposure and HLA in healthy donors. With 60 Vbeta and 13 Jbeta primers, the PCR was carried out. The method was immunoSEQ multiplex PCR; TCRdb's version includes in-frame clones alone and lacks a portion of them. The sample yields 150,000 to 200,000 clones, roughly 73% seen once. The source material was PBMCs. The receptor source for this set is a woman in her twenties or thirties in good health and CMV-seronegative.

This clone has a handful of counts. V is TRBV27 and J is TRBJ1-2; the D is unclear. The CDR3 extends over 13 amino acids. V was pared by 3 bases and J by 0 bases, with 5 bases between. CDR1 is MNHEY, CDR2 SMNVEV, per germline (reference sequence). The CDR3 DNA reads TGTGCCAGCAGTTTGTCCGCTAACTATGGCTACACCTTC. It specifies CASSLSANYGYTF.

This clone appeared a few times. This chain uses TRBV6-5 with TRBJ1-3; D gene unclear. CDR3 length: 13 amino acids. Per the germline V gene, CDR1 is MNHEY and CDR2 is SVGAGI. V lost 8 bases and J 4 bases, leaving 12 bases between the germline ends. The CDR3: CASGGLGGNTIYF. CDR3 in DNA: TGTGCCAGCGGAGGGTTGGGGGGAAACACCATATATTTT.

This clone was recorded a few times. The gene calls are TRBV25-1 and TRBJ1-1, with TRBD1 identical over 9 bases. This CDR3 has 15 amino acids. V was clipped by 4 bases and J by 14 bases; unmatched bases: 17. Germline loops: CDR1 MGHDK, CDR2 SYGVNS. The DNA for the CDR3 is TGTGCCAGCAGTGGAGAGGACAGGGGAGACCCGTCTTCCTTCTTT. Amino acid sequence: CASSGEDRGDPSSFF.

The CDR3: CASSWGTGQGDTGELFF. CDR3 nucleotides: TGTGCCAGTAGTTGGGGGACAGGGCAGGGAGACACCGGGGAGCTGTTTTTT. The rearrangement joins TRBV19 to TRBJ2-2; the match to TRBD1 covers 9 bases. This CDR3 comprises 17 residues. Germline-derived CDR1 and CDR2 are LNHDA and SQIVND (reference sequence). With V trimmed by 5 bases and J by 3 bases, 10 bases remained unmatched.

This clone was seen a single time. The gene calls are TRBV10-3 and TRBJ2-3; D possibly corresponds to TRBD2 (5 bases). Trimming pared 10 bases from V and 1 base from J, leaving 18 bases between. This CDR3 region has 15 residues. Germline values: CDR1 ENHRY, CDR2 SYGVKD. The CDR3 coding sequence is TGTGCCACCTGCTTCGGCGGGCGTCGCACAGATACGCAGTATTTT. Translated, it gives CATCFGGRRTDTQYF.

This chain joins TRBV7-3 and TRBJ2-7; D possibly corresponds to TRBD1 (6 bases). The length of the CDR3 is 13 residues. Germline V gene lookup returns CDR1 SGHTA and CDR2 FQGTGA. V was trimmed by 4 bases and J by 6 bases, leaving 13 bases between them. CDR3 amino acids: CASSWDKSGEQYF. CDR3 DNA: TGTGCCAGCAGCTGGGACAAGAGTGGCGAGCAGTACTTC. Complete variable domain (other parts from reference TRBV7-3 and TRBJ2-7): GAGVSQTPSNKVTEKGKYVELRCDPISGHTALYWYRQSLGQGPEFLIYFQGTGAADDSGLPNDRFFAVRPEGSVSTLKIQRTERGDSAVYLCASSWDKSGEQYFGPGTRLTVT.

CDR3 residues: CASSLGGSGNNEQFF. DNA for the CDR3: TGTGCCAGCAGCCTAGGCGGTAGCGGAAACAATGAGCAGTTCTTC. The V call is TRBV7-2, the J call TRBJ2-1; D is perhaps TRBD2 (6 bases). This CDR3 comprises 15 residues. Germline V lookup: CDR1 SGHTA, CDR2 FQGNSA. Between the trimmed V and J ends, which lost 5 bases and 5 bases, there was a span of 16 bases. The full variable domain, its missing parts supplied by reference TRBV7-2 and TRBJ2-1, is GAGVSQSPSNKVTEKGKDVELRCDPISGHTALYWYRQSLGQGLEFLIYFQGNSAPDKSGLPSDRFSAERTGGSVSTLTIQRTQQEDSAVYLCASSLGGSGNNEQFFGPGTRLTVL.

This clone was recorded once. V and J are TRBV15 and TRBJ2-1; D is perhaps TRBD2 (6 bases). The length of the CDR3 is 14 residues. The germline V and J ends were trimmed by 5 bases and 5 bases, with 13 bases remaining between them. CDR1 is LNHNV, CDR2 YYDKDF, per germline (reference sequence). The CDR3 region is CATSYRGANNEQFF. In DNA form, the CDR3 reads TGTGCCACCAGCTACCGCGGGGCCAACAATGAGCAGTTCTTC.

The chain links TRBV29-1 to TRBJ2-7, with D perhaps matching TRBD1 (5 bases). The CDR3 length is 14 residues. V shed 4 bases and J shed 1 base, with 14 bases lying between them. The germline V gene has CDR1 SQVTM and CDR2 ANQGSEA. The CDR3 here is CSVAKDSNSYEQYF. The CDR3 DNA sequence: TGCAGCGTTGCTAAAGACAGTAATTCCTACGAGCAGTACTTC.

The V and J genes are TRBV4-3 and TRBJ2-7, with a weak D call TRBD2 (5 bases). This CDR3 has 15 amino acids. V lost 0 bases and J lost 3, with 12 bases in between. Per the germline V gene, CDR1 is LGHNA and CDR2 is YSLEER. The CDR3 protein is CASSQEFGEGYEQYF. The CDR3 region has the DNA TGCGCCAGCAGCCAAGAGTTCGGGGAAGGCTACGAGCAGTACTTC.

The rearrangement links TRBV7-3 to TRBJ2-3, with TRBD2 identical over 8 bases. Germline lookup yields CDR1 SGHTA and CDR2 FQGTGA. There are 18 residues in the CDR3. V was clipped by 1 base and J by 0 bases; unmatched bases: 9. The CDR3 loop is CASSLRSGGGSSTDTQYF. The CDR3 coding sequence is TGTGCCAGCAGCTTAAGAAGTGGCGGGGGGAGTAGCACAGATACGCAGTATTTT.

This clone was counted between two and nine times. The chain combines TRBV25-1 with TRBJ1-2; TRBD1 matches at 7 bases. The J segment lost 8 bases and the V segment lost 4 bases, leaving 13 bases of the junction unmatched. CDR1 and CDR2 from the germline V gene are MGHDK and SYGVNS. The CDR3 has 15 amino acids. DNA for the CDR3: TGTGCCAGCAGTGGCCCACAGGGCTTCAGGGGGGGCTACACCTTC. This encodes CASSGPQGFRGGYTF.

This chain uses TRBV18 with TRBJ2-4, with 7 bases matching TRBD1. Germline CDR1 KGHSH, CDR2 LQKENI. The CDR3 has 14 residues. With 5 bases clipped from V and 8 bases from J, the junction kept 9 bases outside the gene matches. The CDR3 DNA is TGTGCCAGCTCAGGGAGACAGGGCCGTGACATTCAGTACTTC. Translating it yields CASSGRQGRDIQYF.

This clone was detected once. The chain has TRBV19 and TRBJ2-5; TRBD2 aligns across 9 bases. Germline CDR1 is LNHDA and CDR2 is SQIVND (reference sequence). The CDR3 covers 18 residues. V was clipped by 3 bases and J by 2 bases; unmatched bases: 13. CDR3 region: CASSIRAGGPGWQETQYF. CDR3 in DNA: TGTGCCAGTAGTATCCGGGCGGGGGGGCCAGGTTGGCAAGAGACCCAGTACTTC.

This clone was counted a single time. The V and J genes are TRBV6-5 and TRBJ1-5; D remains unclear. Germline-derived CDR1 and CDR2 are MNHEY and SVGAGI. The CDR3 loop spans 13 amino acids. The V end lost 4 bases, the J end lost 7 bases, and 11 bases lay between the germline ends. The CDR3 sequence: CASSLGLGQPQHF. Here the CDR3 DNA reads TGTGCCAGCAGTTTAGGTCTCGGGCAGCCCCAGCATTTT.

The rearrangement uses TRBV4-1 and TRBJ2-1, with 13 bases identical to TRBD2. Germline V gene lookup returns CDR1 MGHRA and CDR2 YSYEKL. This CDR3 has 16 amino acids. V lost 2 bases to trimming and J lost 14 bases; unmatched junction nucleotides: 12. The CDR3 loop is CASSQLTSGRVLGEFF. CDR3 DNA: TGCGCCAGCAGCCAACTAACTAGCGGGAGGGTTCTGGGGGAGTTCTTC.

The CDR3 nucleotides are TGTGCCAGCAGCTTAGGCCGGGGGGGAGGCGTCTCAAGTGGCTACACCTTC. Protein product: CASSLGRGGGVSSGYTF. The chain carries TRBV7-2 and TRBJ1-2, with D perhaps matching TRBD1 (5 bases). V shed 1 base and J shed 7 bases, with 22 bases lying between them. Germline V gives CDR1 SGHTA, CDR2 FQGNSA. The CDR3 has 17 residues.

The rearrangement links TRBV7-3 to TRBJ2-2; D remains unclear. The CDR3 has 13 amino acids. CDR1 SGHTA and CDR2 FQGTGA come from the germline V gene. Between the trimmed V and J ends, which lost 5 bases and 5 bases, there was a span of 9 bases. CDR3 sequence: CASSLSRTGELFF. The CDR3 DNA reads TGTGCCAGCAGCCTATCGCGGACCGGGGAGCTGTTTTTT.

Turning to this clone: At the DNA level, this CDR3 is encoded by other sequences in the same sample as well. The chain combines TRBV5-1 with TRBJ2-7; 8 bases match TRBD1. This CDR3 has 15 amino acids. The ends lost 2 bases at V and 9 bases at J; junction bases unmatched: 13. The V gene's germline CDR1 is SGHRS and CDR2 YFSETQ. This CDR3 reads CASSFTGDRRTPQYF. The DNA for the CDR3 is TGCGCCAGCAGCTTCACGGGGGACAGGAGGACCCCGCAGTACTTC.

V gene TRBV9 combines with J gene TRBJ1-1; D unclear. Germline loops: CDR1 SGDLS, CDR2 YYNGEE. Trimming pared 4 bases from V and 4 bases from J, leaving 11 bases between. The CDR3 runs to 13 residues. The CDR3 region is CASSPASATEAFF. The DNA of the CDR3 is TGTGCCAGCAGCCCGGCCAGCGCCACTGAAGCTTTCTTT.

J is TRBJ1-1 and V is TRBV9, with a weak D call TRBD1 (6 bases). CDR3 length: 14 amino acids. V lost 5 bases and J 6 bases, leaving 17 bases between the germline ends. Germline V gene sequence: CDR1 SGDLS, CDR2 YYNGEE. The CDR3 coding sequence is TGTGCCAGCAGTGGACACAGGGATAGCGCTGAAGCTTTCTTT. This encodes CASSGHRDSAEAFF.

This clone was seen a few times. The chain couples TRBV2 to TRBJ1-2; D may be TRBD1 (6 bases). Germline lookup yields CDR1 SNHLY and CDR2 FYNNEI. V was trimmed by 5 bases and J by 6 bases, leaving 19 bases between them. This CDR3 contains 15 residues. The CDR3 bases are TGTGCCAGCAGTCTAGGCTTGGCAGGGGTTAATGGCTACACCTTC. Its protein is CASSLGLAGVNGYTF.